The 7 T cell receptor beta chains listed next were all sequenced from one sample in a study of blood T cell repertoires in COVID-19. Method: immunoSEQ multiplex PCR; TCRdb's copy keeps in-frame clones and lacks some. The data contain some 130,000 clones, around three quarters of them seen just once; the ten biggest clones take up roughly 4%. Sequenced input: peripheral blood. The receptor set was obtained from an elderly woman with acute or convalescent COVID-19.

The V and J genes are TRBV3-1 (or the pseudogene TRBV3-2) and TRBJ2-1, with D possibly matching TRBD2 (5 bases). Germline assignment: CDR1 LGHDT and CDR2 YNNKEL (reference sequence). V shed 0 bases and J shed 6 bases, with 18 bases lying between them. This CDR3 has 17 amino acids. As DNA, the CDR3 is TGTGCCAGCAGCCAAGATTATTTGGCGGAGGTGAGCAATGAGCAGTTCTTC. It is translated as CASSQDYLAEVSNEQFF.

The count of this clone is one. This chain links TRBV24-1 with TRBJ2-5; 8 bases fit TRBD2. CDR3 size: 15 residues. In germline, CDR1 is KGHDR, CDR2 SFDVKD. Losses at the gene ends were 3 bases for V and 4 bases for J; bases not matched to a gene: 6. The CDR3 loop reads CATSDPGLARETQYF. In nucleotides, the CDR3 is TGTGCCACCAGTGATCCTGGACTAGCTCGAGAGACCCAGTACTTC.

The chain is built from TRBV11-1 and TRBJ2-2; 11 bases map to TRBD2. Per the germline V gene, CDR1 is SGHAT and CDR2 is FQDESV (reference sequence). V lost 6 bases and J lost 4; bases outside the gene matches: 7. The CDR3 spans 16 residues. The CDR3 DNA sequence: TGTGCCAGCAGTACTAGCGGGAGCTCGGGCACCGGGGAGCTGTTTTTT. It yields the protein CASSTSGSSGTGELFF.

This chain connects TRBV7-3 to TRBJ1-1; no firm D call. Per germline, CDR1 SGHTA and CDR2 FQGTGA. V shed 4 bases and J shed 5 bases, with 14 bases lying between them. The CDR3 runs to 14 residues. The CDR3 reads CASSSLGLSTEAFF. DNA for the CDR3: TGTGCCAGCAGCTCTCTCGGTTTAAGTACTGAAGCTTTCTTT.

This rearrangement joins TRBV6-1 to TRBJ2-3; D not certain. Per germline, CDR1 MNHNS and CDR2 SASEGT. V lost 0 bases and J 1 base, leaving 8 bases between the germline ends. CDR3 length: 15 amino acids. In DNA form, the CDR3 reads TGTGCCAGCAGTGAAGCGAGCCCGCGCACAGATACGCAGTATTTT. Translation gives CASSEASPRTDTQYF.

This sequence joins TRBV7-2 and TRBJ2-1; D uncertain. Germline V gene sequence: CDR1 SGHTA, CDR2 FQGNSA. V was cut by 6 bases and J by 4 bases, with 7 bases left in between. The CDR3 runs to 12 residues. CDR3 region: CASSPLYNEQFF. The CDR3 DNA sequence: TGTGCCAGCAGTCCACTTTACAATGAGCAGTTCTTC. The full variable domain, in which reference TRBV7-2 and TRBJ2-1 provide the parts outside the CDR3, is GAGVSQSPSNKVTEKGKDVELRCDPISGHTALYWYRQSLGQGLEFLIYFQGNSAPDKSGLPSDRFSAERTGGSVSTLTIQRTQQEDSAVYLCASSPLYNEQFFGPGTRLTVL.

This clone was counted a single time. The gene calls are TRBV12-5 and TRBJ1-2; a possible D gene is TRBD1 (6 bases). The CDR3 extends over 13 amino acids. The V end lost 4 bases, the J end lost 10 bases, and 16 bases lay between the germline ends. The germline V gene has CDR1 LGHNT and CDR2 FRNRAP. CDR3 in DNA: TGTGCTAGTGGTTCTAGGACAGTAGGACCCTACACCTTC. Amino acid sequence: CASGSRTVGPYTF.